Here is one T cell receptor (beta chain) with its context. Its antigen remains unidentified. The sample belongs to a study of T cell clonotyping in hematopoietic cell transplantation. This CDR3 is 15 amino acids long. CDR1 is MNHEY and CDR2 is SVGAGI in the germline V gene. With 6 bases clipped from V and 6 bases from J, the junction kept 7 bases outside the gene matches. Study findings and constraints: Few recipient clonotypes overlapped donors; over 95% were de novo at given depth.

The table came from immunoSEQ multiplex PCR; TCRdb's copy has only in-frame clones and leaves some out. This table holds 40,000 to 45,000 clones, less than 95% found once. The receptor comes from a woman between 50 and 59 years old in good health. Some clones in this sample may be carry-over from other donors' samples. Sequencing was done on a sample of peripheral blood mononuclear cells. V is TRBV6-5 and J is TRBJ2-1; 11 bases match TRBD1. The CDR3 bases are TGTGCCAGCAGCACCGGGACAGGGGGTATCAATGAGCAGTTCTTC. As protein: CASSTGTGGINEQFF.